This is a list of T cell receptor beta chains from one sample in a study of T cell responses to AZD1222 COVID-19 vaccine. The table came from immunoSEQ multiplex PCR; TCRdb's copy has only in-frame clones and leaves some out. The data contain 130,000 to 150,000 clones, approximately 92% of them singletons. The sample was peripheral blood, taken on day 0 of AZD1222 vaccination. These receptors were taken from an adult in good health. The CDR3 runs from the conserved cysteine through the conserved F or W. The D gene is left open where the match is weak. Size is omitted from some rows. Given values are once, few, many or a class for expanded clones.

TRBJ2-1	TRBD1	TRBV5-1	NA	TGCGCCAGCAGCTTGGACGGGACAGGGGCATATGAGCAGTTCTTC	CASSLDGTGAYEQFF
TRBJ2-3	NA	TRBV3-1/TRBV3-2	NA	TGTGCCAGCAGCGTGCGGGCCTCAGATACGCAGTATTTT	CASSVRASDTQYF
TRBJ2-1	TRBD1	TRBV7-8	NA	TGTGCCAGCAGCGCTAGGACAGGGGGCTCCTACAATGAGCAGTTCTTC	CASSARTGGSYNEQFF
TRBJ2-1	TRBD1	TRBV7-2	NA	TGTGCCAGCAGCTTAGTCCGGGACAGGGTGGGCAATGAGCAGTTCTTC	CASSLVRDRVGNEQFF
TRBJ1-2	NA	TRBV29-1	NA	TGCAGCGTTGATTGGCAGGGAGGCTACACCTTC	CSVDWQGGYTF
TRBJ1-5	NA	TRBV28	NA	TGTGCCAGCAGTTTACCCCCGGGGCTGGGTCAGCCCCAGCATTTT	CASSLPPGLGQPQHF
TRBJ1-4	TRBD1	TRBV9	NA	TGTGCCAGCAGCCGACAGGGGCCTTCAGGGCTAACTAATGAAAAACTGTTTTTT	CASSRQGPSGLTNEKLFF
TRBJ1-2	NA	TRBV5-1	NA	TGCGCCAGCAGAGGTACAGTCTCCGGGATCTATGGCTACACCTTC	CASRGTVSGIYGYTF
TRBJ1-2	NA	TRBV6-5	NA	TGTGCCAGCAGCACCGACAGAGAAGCTAACTATGGCTACACCTTC	CASSTDREANYGYTF
TRBJ1-2	NA	TRBV12-3/TRBV12-4	NA	TGTGCCAGCAGTTTACGTCTTCACTATGGCTACACCTTC	CASSLRLHYGYTF
TRBJ2-7	NA	TRBV21-1	NA	TGTGCCAGCAGCGATCGAACGGAGCAGTACTTC	CASSDRTEQYF
TRBJ2-7	NA	TRBV7-2	NA	TGTGCCAGCAGCTTGTCCGGACGGATCACCTACGAGCAGTACTTC	CASSLSGRITYEQYF
TRBJ1-2	NA	TRBV14	NA	TGTGCCAGCAGCCATGGGAAACGGACTTACGGCTATGGCTACACCTTC	CASSHGKRTYGYGYTF
TRBJ2-7	TRBD2	TRBV19	NA	TGTGCCAGTAGTCTTCTAGCGGATTACGAGCAGTACTTC	CASSLLADYEQYF
TRBJ1-1	NA	TRBV7-8	NA	TGTGCCAGCAGCTTAGAGTCGGTGAACACTGAAGCTTTCTTT	CASSLESVNTEAFF
TRBJ2-1	TRBD2	TRBV10-1	NA	TGCGCCAGCAGTGAGTCAACGGGGGGGACTAGCGGGCGTGGTATCGAGCAGTTCTTC	CASSESTGGTSGRGIEQFF
TRBJ2-5	NA	TRBV6-4	NA	TGTGCCAGCAGTAGAAGGATAACAGAGACCCAGTACTTC	CASSRRITETQYF
TRBJ1-4	NA	TRBV6-6	NA	TGTGCCAGCAGGGACCGACATCGGGACCGAACGGAAAAACTGTTTTTT	CASRDRHRDRTEKLFF
TRBJ2-7	TRBD2	TRBV6-5	NA	TGTGCCAGCAGTTATCGGGACTATCCTTCCTACGAGCAGTACTTC	CASSYRDYPSYEQYF
TRBJ1-2	TRBD1	TRBV7-2	NA	TGTGCCAGCAGCCCGGACAGGGAGTTCTATGGCTACACCTTC	CASSPDREFYGYTF
TRBJ2-7	TRBD2	TRBV10-1	NA	TGCGCCAGCAGTTCTCTAGCGGGAGGGCTCGAGCAGTACTTC	CASSSLAGGLEQYF
TRBJ2-3	TRBD2	TRBV11-3	NA	TGTGCCAGCAGCGCGGGACTAACCACAGATACGCAGTATTTT	CASSAGLTTDTQYF
TRBJ2-7	TRBD2	TRBV6-2/TRBV6-3	NA	TGTGCCAGCAGTGACCCTCGCGGGAGCTCCTACGAGCAGTACTTC	CASSDPRGSSYEQYF
TRBJ2-2	TRBD2	TRBV4-3	NA	TGCGCCAGCAGCCCCGGGGTAGCGGGGGTCACCGGGGAGCTGTTTTTT	CASSPGVAGVTGELFF
TRBJ2-1	NA	TRBV6-5	once	TGTGCCACAAGGGACCCTTGGAATGAGCAGTTCTTC	CATRDPWNEQFF
TRBJ1-1	NA	TRBV5-1	NA	TGCGCCAGCAGGTTAAACAGTGAAGCTTTCTTT	CASRLNSEAFF
TRBJ2-5	TRBD1	TRBV24-1	NA	TGTGCCACCAGTGACTCCGGGACAGGGGGCTGGGAGACCCAGTACTTC	CATSDSGTGGWETQYF
TRBJ1-2	TRBD1	TRBV5-1	few	TGCGCCAGCAGCAACCCGGACAGGGGCGACTATGGCTACACCTTC	CASSNPDRGDYGYTF
TRBJ2-7	TRBD1	TRBV9	NA	TGTGCCAGCAGCCCTTGGGACAGGGGAAACGAGCAGTACTTC	CASSPWDRGNEQYF
TRBJ2-7	NA	TRBV30	NA	TGTGCCTGGGAAATGAACTACGAGCAGTACTTC	CAWEMNYEQYF
TRBJ1-1	NA	TRBV18	NA	TGTGCCAGCTCACCGCAGGGCCTTGAAGCTTTCTTT	CASSPQGLEAFF
TRBJ1-2	NA	TRBV7-2	few	TGTGCCAGCAGCTTAGGCAGGGAGGACTATGGCTACACCTTC	CASSLGREDYGYTF
TRBJ1-3	TRBD1	TRBV5-4	NA	TGTGCCAGCAGCTTGGCCCCTAGACAGGGAAACATATATTTT	CASSLAPRQGNIYF
TRBJ2-7	TRBD2	TRBV11-2	NA	TGTGCCAGCAGCCCATCATATGCCACTAGCGGGAGTCACGAGCAGTACTTC	CASSPSYATSGSHEQYF
TRBJ2-7	NA	TRBV29-1	NA	TGCAGCGCTGCCGGAGCGGGACAGGTAGTGTACGAGCAGTACTTC	CSAAGAGQVVYEQYF
TRBJ1-1	TRBD1	TRBV27	NA	TGTGCCAGCAGTTTCTCAGGGGGGAGAGGTGAAGCTTTCTTT	CASSFSGGRGEAFF
TRBJ1-5	TRBD1	TRBV6-1	NA	TGTGCCAGCAGAGAACAGGGGGGGGACGGCAATCAGCCCCAGCATTTT	CASREQGGDGNQPQHF